The 5 T cell receptor beta chains presented below share a single source sample, sequenced in a study of blood T cell repertoires in COVID-19. Assay: immunoSEQ multiplex PCR; the TCRdb copy retains only in-frame clones and omits some. The sample has a few hundred thousand clones, about nine tenths seen once. The sample taken for sequencing was PBMCs or T cells enriched from blood (not recorded which). The source of these receptors is a woman in her forties or fifties who had recovered from COVID-19.

J is TRBJ2-3 and V is TRBV9; D not resolved. Germline CDR1 and CDR2: SGDLS and YYNGEE. The length of the CDR3 is 14 residues. V was cut by 3 bases and J by 0 bases, with 8 bases left in between. The CDR3 sequence: CASSGRSSTDTQYF. CDR3 DNA: TGTGCCAGCAGCGGGCGGTCAAGCACAGATACGCAGTATTTT.

The V call is TRBV14, the J call TRBJ2-7, with 7 bases aligning to TRBD1. Looked up from germline, CDR1 is SGHDN and CDR2 is FVKESK. J was trimmed by 0 bases and V by 0 bases; bases with no gene match: 2. This CDR3 has 15 residues. The CDR3 sequence is CASSQEGQSSYEQYF. In nucleotides, the CDR3 is TGTGCCAGCAGCCAAGAGGGACAGAGCTCCTACGAGCAGTACTTC.

This clone was found once. The chain recombines TRBV24-1 with TRBJ2-7; TRBD1 matches at 9 bases. CDR1 is KGHDR, CDR2 SFDVKD, per germline. This CDR3 region has 16 residues. V was pared by 2 bases and J by 3 bases, with 7 bases of the junction left unmatched. In DNA, the CDR3 is TGTGCCACCAGTGATTCGGCGGACAGGGGTGGCTACGAGCAGTACTTC. Its protein product is CATSDSADRGGYEQYF.

The V and J genes are TRBV5-6 and TRBJ1-2, with TRBD1 matching 8 bases. Germline CDR1 is SGHDT and CDR2 is YYEEEE. The CDR3 is 16 amino acids. J gave up 3 bases and V 0 bases, and 7 bases lay outside the gene matches. In nucleotides, the CDR3 is TGTGCCAGCAGCTTGGGACAGGGGCGATTCTACTATGGCTACACCTTC. Translating it yields CASSLGQGRFYYGYTF.

The chain combines TRBV28 with TRBJ1-5; no firm D call. The V gene lost 4 bases and the J gene lost 4 bases, with 8 bases spanning the gap. The germline CDR1 and CDR2 sequences are MDHEN and SYDVKM. This CDR3 comprises 13 residues. Here the CDR3 DNA reads TGTGCCAGCAGTTACGGGTTGAATCAGCCCCAGCATTTT. It is translated as CASSYGLNQPQHF.